Listed here is a single T cell receptor (beta chain). The target antigen is unknown. This entry comes from a study of T cell responses to AZD1222 COVID-19 vaccine. Regarding the study as a whole: Most donors were white British and more were female, and clonal diversity was possibly underestimated. Across spike, vaccine-associated CD4 TCRs were found, dominant at 160-218 and 743-854.

The CDR3 length is 11 residues. Germline V gene data show CDR1 as SGHKS and CDR2 as YYEKEE (reference sequence). V shed 2 bases and J shed 5 bases, with 4 bases lying between them. This table comes from immunoSEQ multiplex PCR, and its TCRdb copy is limited to in-frame clones, with some not included. The data show over 85,000 clones, roughly 93% seen once. The rearrangement links TRBV5-5 to TRBJ1-1; D is uncertain. This TCR derives from an adult who received the AZD1222 COVID-19 vaccine. Sequenced material: peripheral blood, taken 28 days after the second AZD1222 dose. CDR3 sequence reads: CASSLETEAFF. The DNA for the CDR3 is TGTGCCAGCAGCTTAGAGACTGAAGCTTTCTTT.